The next 3 T cell receptor beta chains were all read from a single sample in a study of cytomegalovirus exposure and HLA in healthy donors. Vbeta (60) and Jbeta (13) primers were used in the PCR. TCRdb keeps only in-frame clones here, not all; method: immunoSEQ multiplex PCR. The top ten clones hold about 0.89% of a sample with 150,000 to 200,000 clones, around 86% of them seen once. The specimen sequenced was PBMCs. The receptors were gathered from a girl aged 2-10 years in good health and CMV-seropositive.

The CDR3 bases are TGCGCCAGCAGCCCAGGACTAGCGGGCAATGAGCAGTTCTTC. Its translation: CASSPGLAGNEQFF. V and J are TRBV5-1 and TRBJ2-1, with 11 bases lining up with TRBD2. From germline, CDR1 is SGHRS and CDR2 YFSETQ. V lost 4 bases, J lost 6 bases, and 3 bases stayed unmatched. The CDR3 has 14 residues.

This clone was recorded once. The chain uses TRBV5-4 and TRBJ2-2, with TRBD2 matching over 15 bases. After removal of 4 bases from V and 7 bases from J, the junction contained 5 bases not matched to a gene. The CDR3 sequence is 16 residues long. Germline V gene sequence: CDR1 SGHNT, CDR2 YYREEE (reference sequence). This CDR3 reads CASSPGTSGRFGELFF. The CDR3 DNA reads TGTGCCAGCAGCCCGGGGACTAGCGGGAGGTTCGGGGAGCTGTTTTTT.

The rearrangement links TRBV5-1 to TRBJ1-2; 8 bases fit TRBD1. CDR3 length: 14 amino acids. Per germline, CDR1 SGHRS and CDR2 YFSETQ. V trimming: 2 bases; J trimming: 6 bases; junction bases outside the gene matches: 6. CDR3 loop: CASSLDRGVDGYTF. The CDR3 bases are TGCGCCAGCAGCTTAGACAGGGGAGTGGATGGCTACACCTTC.